Presented here are 23 T cell receptor beta chains from one specimen sequenced in a study of blood T cell repertoires in COVID-19. TCRdb's copy holds only in-frame clones and misses some; the assay was immunoSEQ multiplex PCR. The top ten clones hold around 10% of a sample with about 290,000 clones, just under 90% of them seen once. Specimen: peripheral blood. These receptors came from a woman aged 30 to 39 with COVID-19, enrolled during active disease.

The chain combines TRBV6-1 with TRBJ1-5, with 9 bases matching TRBD1. Trimming took 5 bases from V and 7 from J; bases not matched to a gene: 6. The germline CDR1 and CDR2 sequences are MNHNS and SASEGT. The CDR3 loop spans 14 amino acids. The CDR3 here is CASSPTGGGQPQHF. CDR3 DNA sequence: TGTGCCAGCAGTCCCACAGGGGGCGGCCAGCCCCAGCATTTT.

The V call is TRBV12-3 or TRBV12-4, the J call TRBJ2-7; 7 bases are shared with TRBD1. V lost 6 bases and J lost 3; bases outside the gene matches: 5. This CDR3 is 13 amino acids long. CDR3 bases: TGTGCCAGCAGGTATACAGGGGTCTACGAGCAGTACTTC. Residues: CASRYTGVYEQYF.

The J gene is TRBJ1-2, the V gene TRBV5-1; D not resolved. CDR1 and CDR2 (germline): SGHRS, YFSETQ. The germline V and J ends were trimmed by 0 bases and 9 bases, with 9 bases remaining between them. The CDR3 has 12 amino acids. The CDR3 nucleotides are TGCGCCAGCAGCTTGGGGGAGTTAAGCTACACCTTC. It specifies CASSLGELSYTF.

The rearrangement links TRBV4-1 to TRBJ2-3, with TRBD2 matching 8 bases. V shed 4 bases, J shed 1 base, and the junction held 10 bases outside the gene matches. Germline V gene lookup returns CDR1 MGHRA and CDR2 YSYEKL. This CDR3 has 17 amino acids. The chain's CDR3 is CASSPRASGGGTDTQYF. The CDR3 nucleotides read TGCGCCAGCAGCCCCCGGGCGAGCGGGGGAGGCACAGATACGCAGTATTTT.

CDR3 bases: TGCGCCAGCAGCTGGGGGAGGGACTCTGGAAACACCATATATTTT. Its translation is CASSWGRDSGNTIYF. The chain uses TRBV5-1 and TRBJ1-3, with D tentatively TRBD1 (5 bases). Germline values: CDR1 SGHRS, CDR2 YFSETQ. The CDR3 has 15 residues. Trimming removed 3 bases from V and 0 bases from J, with 10 bases in between.

V is TRBV21-1 and J is TRBJ1-4. TRBV21-1 is annotated as a pseudogene. The CDR3 loop spans 15 amino acids. CDR3 DNA: TGTGCCAGCACCGAGGGATTAGCAACTAATGAAAAACTGTTTTTT. This sequence encodes CASTEGLATNEKLFF.

This chain connects TRBV5-1 to TRBJ2-1; TRBD2 matches 8 bases. V dropped 9 bases and J dropped 2; count of bases not matched to a gene: 10. Germline CDR1 reads SGHRS; CDR2 reads YFSETQ. This CDR3 is 15 amino acids long. The DNA of the CDR3 is TGCGCCACGTCCTCGGGGGGGGGAACCTACAATGAGCAGTTCTTC. This gives the protein CATSSGGGTYNEQFF.

The chain links TRBV6-1 to TRBJ2-7; unclear D gene. Germline loops: CDR1 MNHNS, CDR2 SASEGT. The CDR3 runs to 15 residues. The V end lost 2 bases, the J end lost 1 base, and 12 bases lay between the germline ends. This CDR3 reads CASSELSHLSYEQYF. CDR3 coding DNA: TGTGCCAGCAGTGAACTGAGTCACTTGTCCTACGAGCAGTACTTC.

This rearrangement joins TRBV9 to TRBJ2-3; the match to TRBD2 covers 16 bases. The V segment lost 3 bases and the J segment 2 bases; nucleotides outside the gene matches: 6. The V gene's germline CDR1 is SGDLS and CDR2 YYNGEE. This CDR3 region has 18 residues. CDR3 residues: CASSAGLAGGSFTDTQYF. The CDR3 coding sequence is TGTGCCAGCAGCGCGGGACTAGCGGGGGGGAGCTTCACAGATACGCAGTATTTT.

The V call is TRBV2, the J call TRBJ1-3; TRBD1 agrees at 7 bases. The V segment lost 4 bases and the J segment 3 bases; nucleotides outside the gene matches: 6. This CDR3 is 15 amino acids long. Germline loops: CDR1 SNHLY, CDR2 FYNNEI. The CDR3 region has the DNA TGTGCCAGCAGTGCTCAGGGGGAAGTTGGAAACACCATATATTTT. Residues: CASSAQGEVGNTIYF.

J is TRBJ1-2 and V is TRBV7-6; TRBD1 matches 9 bases. CDR3 length: 13 residues. Germline V lookup: CDR1 SGHVS, CDR2 FNYEAQ. Trimming cost V 7 bases and J 7 bases; bases outside gene matches: 7. In DNA, the CDR3 is TGTGCCAGCACTAGACAGGGGGTCTCTGGCTACACCTTC. Amino acid sequence: CASTRQGVSGYTF.

The chain joins TRBV10-2 to TRBJ1-2, with 10 bases identical to TRBD1. J was trimmed by 4 bases and V by 6 bases; bases with no gene match: 5. From germline, CDR1 is WSHSY and CDR2 SAAADI. This CDR3 has 14 amino acids. The CDR3 DNA is TGCGCCAGCAGCCCGGGACAGGGGCTCTATGGCTACACCTTC. Translation gives CASSPGQGLYGYTF.

The gene calls are TRBV27 and TRBJ1-1; 7 nucleotides match TRBD1. The CDR3 contains 13 residues. Germline CDR1 and CDR2: MNHEY and SMNVEV (reference sequence). The V segment lost 2 bases and the J segment 7 bases; nucleotides outside the gene matches: 4. The CDR3 sequence: CASSLGTDYEAFF. CDR3 bases: TGTGCCAGCAGTTTAGGGACAGACTATGAAGCTTTCTTT.

The rearrangement joins TRBV28 to TRBJ1-2; D is unclear. CDR3 size: 13 residues. Germline V gene sequence: CDR1 MDHEN, CDR2 SYDVKM. Deletions cut 1 base from V and 4 bases from J, with 7 bases between. CDR3 region: CASSLSYFYGYTF. For the CDR3, the DNA is TGTGCCAGCAGTTTATCCTATTTCTATGGCTACACCTTC.

This clone was recorded once. This chain joins TRBV2 and TRBJ2-3, with TRBD1 identical over 7 bases. Trimming at V came to 7 bases and at J to 4 bases, leaving 14 bases not matched to a gene. CDR1 SNHLY and CDR2 FYNNEI come from the germline V gene. This CDR3 region has 16 residues. The CDR3 loop is CASTMLDRLMADTQYF. DNA for the CDR3: TGTGCCAGCACCATGCTGGACAGGTTGATGGCAGATACGCAGTATTTT.

The count of this clone is one. The chain is built from TRBV3-1 (or the pseudogene TRBV3-2) and TRBJ2-3; D is possibly TRBD2 (7 bases). Germline CDR1 and CDR2: LGHDT and YNNKEL (reference sequence). The ends were cut back, 4 bases at V and 4 bases at J, with 15 bases in the middle. The CDR3 consists of 15 residues. The CDR3 DNA is TGTGCCAGCAGCCCCTGGGGGGGGGCAGCAGATACGCAGTATTTT. This codes for CASSPWGGAADTQYF.

The chain has TRBV2 and TRBJ2-5; D perhaps matches TRBD2 (6 bases). V was trimmed by 6 bases and J by 5 bases, leaving 19 bases between them. The CDR3 runs 15 residues. Looked up from germline, CDR1 is SNHLY and CDR2 is FYNNEI. The CDR3: CASSLLGEAPETQYF. The CDR3, as DNA: TGTGCCAGCAGCCTCCTTGGGGAGGCTCCGGAGACCCAGTACTTC.

CDR3 sequence: CASSPSYSEALHF. The CDR3 region has the DNA TGTGCCAGCAGCCCGTCCTACTCGGAGGCCCTCCACTTT. This chain joins TRBV6-5 and TRBJ1-6, with unresolved D. Germline-derived CDR1 and CDR2 are MNHEY and SVGAGI. Trimming took off 6 bases at V and 14 bases at J, with 17 bases between the two ends. The CDR3 runs to 13 residues.

CDR3 in amino acids: CAGSPGQGYGYTF. The CDR3 DNA is TGTGCCGGCAGTCCGGGACAGGGCTATGGCTACACCTTC. The gene calls are TRBV10-3 and TRBJ1-2, with TRBD1 matching 9 bases. The CDR3 contains 13 residues. In germline, CDR1 is ENHRY, CDR2 SYGVKD. The V segment lost 11 bases and the J segment 4 bases; nucleotides outside the gene matches: 8.

The gene calls are TRBV11-2 and TRBJ2-7; 12 bases are shared with TRBD1. V shed 5 bases, J shed 3 bases, and the junction held 5 bases outside the gene matches. Germline lookup yields CDR1 SGHAT and CDR2 FQNNGV. The CDR3 is 15 amino acids. The CDR3 loop reads CASSAGTGGGYEQYF. In DNA form, the CDR3 reads TGTGCCAGCAGCGCAGGGACAGGGGGCGGCTACGAGCAGTACTTC.

The chain is built from TRBV3-1 (or the pseudogene TRBV3-2) and TRBJ2-7; 8 bases are a match to TRBD1. J was trimmed by 1 base and V by 3 bases; bases with no gene match: 8. Germline-derived CDR1 and CDR2 are LGHDT and YNNKEL (reference sequence). This CDR3 has 16 residues. The CDR3 spells CASSHEQGVRSYEQYF. Here the CDR3 DNA reads TGTGCCAGCAGCCATGAACAGGGGGTTAGGTCCTACGAGCAGTACTTC.

The chain is built from TRBV4-2 and TRBJ2-7; 8 bases line up with TRBD2. CDR3 length: 15 amino acids. The germline V gene has CDR1 LGHNA and CDR2 YNFKEQ. J lost 5 bases, V lost 1 base, and 7 bases had no gene match. CDR3 in amino acids: CASSQVPGGPDEQYF. CDR3 bases: TGTGCCAGCAGCCAAGTACCGGGGGGGCCCGACGAGCAGTACTTC.

The rearrangement uses TRBV2 and TRBJ2-7, with 7 nucleotides matching TRBD1. The CDR3 is made up of 12 amino acids. V gave up 6 bases and J gave up 4 bases; unmatched junction bases: 3. Germline loops: CDR1 SNHLY, CDR2 FYNNEI. The DNA of the CDR3 is TGTGCCAGCAGCGTACAGGGGTACGAGCAGTACTTC. It translates to CASSVQGYEQYF.